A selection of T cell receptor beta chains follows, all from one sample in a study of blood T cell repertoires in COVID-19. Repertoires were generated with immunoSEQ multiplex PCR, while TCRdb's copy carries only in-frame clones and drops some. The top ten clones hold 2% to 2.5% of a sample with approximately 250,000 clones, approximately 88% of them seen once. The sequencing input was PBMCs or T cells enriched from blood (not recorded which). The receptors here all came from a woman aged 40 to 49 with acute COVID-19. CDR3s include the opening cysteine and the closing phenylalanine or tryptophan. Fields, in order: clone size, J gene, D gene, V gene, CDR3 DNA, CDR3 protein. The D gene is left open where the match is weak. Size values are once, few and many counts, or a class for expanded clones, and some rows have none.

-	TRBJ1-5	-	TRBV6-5	TGTGCCAGCAGTCTAGTAAAGGAACAGCCCCAGCATTTT	CASSLVKEQPQHF
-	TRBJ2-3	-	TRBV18	TGTGCCAGCTCACCTCCGGAGAGGGCGGATACGCAGTATTTT	CASSPPERADTQYF
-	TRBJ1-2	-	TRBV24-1	TGTGCCACCAGTCGCAGGGGCCTTAACTATGGCTACACCTTC	CATSRRGLNYGYTF
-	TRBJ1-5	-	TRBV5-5	TGTGCCAGCAGCTTGGCAGGGTATCAGCCCCAGCATTTT	CASSLAGYQPQHF
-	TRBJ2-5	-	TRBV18	TGTGCCAGCTCAATCAAGAGAGAGACCCAGTACTTC	CASSIKRETQYF
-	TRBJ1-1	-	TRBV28	TGTGCCAGCAGACTAAACACTGAAGCTTTCTTT	CASRLNTEAFF
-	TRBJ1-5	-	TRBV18	TGTGCCAGCTCACTAAGGGCCGGGGAAGATCAGCCCCAGCATTTT	CASSLRAGEDQPQHF
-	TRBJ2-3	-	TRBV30	TGTGCCTGGAGGGCAGGGTCGAATACGCAGTATTTT	CAWRAGSNTQYF
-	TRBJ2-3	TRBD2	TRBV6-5	TGTGCCAGCAGTTTGACTAGCGGCCTCACAGATACGCAGTATTTT	CASSLTSGLTDTQYF
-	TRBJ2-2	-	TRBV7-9	-	CASSFGPGSSGELFF
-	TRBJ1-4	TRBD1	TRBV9	TGTGCCAGCAGCGTAGCACAGGGGGGAGCTAATGAAAAACTGTTTTTT	CASSVAQGGANEKLFF
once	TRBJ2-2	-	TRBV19	TGTGCCAGTAGTTTGGGACATTCGAACACCGGGGAGCTGTTTTTT	CASSLGHSNTGELFF
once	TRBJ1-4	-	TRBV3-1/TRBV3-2	TGTGCCAGCAGCCAACGGGCAGGGGCTAATGAAAAACTGTTTTTT	CASSQRAGANEKLFF
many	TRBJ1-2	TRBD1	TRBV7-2	TGTGCCAGCAGCCCAACCGGACAGGGGAACTATGGCTACACCTTC	CASSPTGQGNYGYTF
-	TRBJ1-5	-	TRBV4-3	TGCGCCAGCAGCCAAGATGTCCGGCAGCCCCAGCATTTT	CASSQDVRQPQHF
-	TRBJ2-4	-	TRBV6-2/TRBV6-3	TGTGCCAGCAGTAACATGTTGGAGGCCGGCAAAAACATTCAGTACTTC	CASSNMLEAGKNIQYF
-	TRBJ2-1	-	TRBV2	TGTGCCAGCAGGGATCGCGACTACGGTGAGCAGTTCTTC	CASRDRDYGEQFF
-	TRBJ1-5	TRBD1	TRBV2	TGTGCCAGCAGTGAGGGGGGGGGACAGGCGTATCAGCCCCAGCATTTT	CASSEGGGQAYQPQHF
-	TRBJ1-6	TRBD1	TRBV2	TGTGCCAGCAGGGGACAGGGGGCCTATAATTCACCCCTCCACTTT	CASRGQGAYNSPLHF
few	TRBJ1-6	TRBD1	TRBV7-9	TGTGCCAGCAGCCCGCCGGGACAGAGGGATTCACCCCTCCACTTT	CASSPPGQRDSPLHF
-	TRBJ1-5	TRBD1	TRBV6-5	TGTGCCAGCAGAGCAGGGGGCGCGAGCAATCAGCCCCAGCATTTT	CASRAGGASNQPQHF
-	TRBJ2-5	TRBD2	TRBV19	TGTGCCAGTAGGTCTAGCGGGAGTAGAGAGACCCAGTACTTC	CASRSSGSRETQYF
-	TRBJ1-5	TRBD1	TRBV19	TGTGCCAGTAGTCCGAGAGGACAGGTTAGCAATCAGCCCCAGCATTTT	CASSPRGQVSNQPQHF
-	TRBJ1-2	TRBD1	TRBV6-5	TGTGCCAGCAGTTTAACAGGGGACCCTAACTATGGCTACACCTTC	CASSLTGDPNYGYTF
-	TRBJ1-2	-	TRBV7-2	TGTGCCAGCAGCTTAGCGGCAGGCACGTGGTATGGCTACACCTTC	CASSLAAGTWYGYTF